Below, 15 T cell receptor beta chains from the same sample are listed, as sequenced in a study of blood T cell repertoires in COVID-19. Repertoires were generated with immunoSEQ multiplex PCR, while TCRdb's copy carries only in-frame clones and drops some. Among under 250,000 clones listed, around nine tenths were seen once. The sample was PBMCs or T cells enriched from blood (not recorded which). These receptors all stem from a woman aged 40 to 55 who had been exposed to COVID-19.

The chain carries TRBV5-6 and TRBJ1-3; TRBD1 matches at 8 bases. The CDR3 has 16 amino acids. Germline CDR1 and CDR2: SGHDT and YYEEEE. V lost 3 bases and J lost 2; bases outside the gene matches: 7. CDR3 sequence (DNA): TGTGCCAGCAGCTGGGGGGACAGGCCGACTGGAAACACCATATATTTT. This codes for CASSWGDRPTGNTIYF.

The rearrangement joins TRBV12-3 or TRBV12-4 to TRBJ1-1; 7 nucleotides match TRBD1. Trimming cost V 6 bases and J 4 bases; bases outside gene matches: 5. This CDR3 region has 13 residues. The CDR3 protein is CASSPGTATEAFF. The DNA of the CDR3 is TGTGCCAGCAGCCCTGGGACAGCCACTGAAGCTTTCTTT.

V and J are TRBV2 and TRBJ2-7; 7 bases match TRBD2. Per germline, CDR1 SNHLY and CDR2 FYNNEI. The CDR3 covers 16 residues. V lost 2 bases, J lost 1 base, and 8 bases stayed unmatched. In DNA form, the CDR3 reads TGTGCCAGCAGTGAATTCAGCGGGGCCGCTTCCTACGAGCAGTACTTC. Protein: CASSEFSGAASYEQYF.

With regard to this clone: One junction end disagrees with the germline gene, perhaps due to a read error. The chain links TRBV5-1 to TRBJ2-5, with a possible D match to TRBD2 (5 bases). This CDR3 spans 13 amino acids. Germline lookup yields CDR1 SGHRS and CDR2 YFSETQ. The CDR3 nucleotides are TGTGCCAGCAGTCCGGGGATTCAAGAGACCCAGTACTTC. Translation: CASSPGIQETQYF.

The V call is TRBV5-1, the J call TRBJ2-3; 7 nucleotides line up with TRBD1. The CDR3 is 14 amino acids. V lost 6 bases to trimming and J lost 3 bases; unmatched junction nucleotides: 7. CDR1 is SGHRS, CDR2 YFSETQ, per germline. CDR3 sequence (DNA): TGCGCCAGCACACCGGGACAGACTACAGATACGCAGTATTTT. Encoded protein: CASTPGQTTDTQYF.

The chain is built from TRBV19 and TRBJ1-4; 7 bases are shared with TRBD1. Germline trimming cut 8 bases from V and 3 bases from J; bases unmatched to any gene: 6. Germline V gene lookup returns CDR1 LNHDA and CDR2 SQIVND (reference sequence). The CDR3 covers 14 residues. In nucleotides, the CDR3 is TGTGCCAGTTCGAACAGGGGTTCTAATGAAAAACTGTTTTTT. Its translation: CASSNRGSNEKLFF.

J is TRBJ1-6 and V is TRBV3-1 (or the pseudogene TRBV3-2), with D perhaps matching TRBD1 (5 bases). Deletions cut 2 bases from V and 0 bases from J, with 8 bases between. CDR3 length: 16 residues. Germline values: CDR1 LGHDT, CDR2 YNNKEL (reference sequence). The CDR3: CASSQPDSSYNSPLHF. The CDR3 DNA follows: TGTGCCAGCAGCCAACCCGACAGCTCCTATAATTCACCCCTCCACTTT.

V usage is TRBV7-3 and J usage is TRBJ1-2; D might be TRBD1 (6 bases). Trimming took 5 bases from V and 8 from J, leaving 21 bases between them. CDR1 and CDR2 from the germline V gene are SGHTA and FQGTGA. The CDR3 length is 15 residues. CDR3 sequence: CASSQTRDTENGYTF. DNA for the CDR3: TGTGCCAGCAGCCAGACCCGGGACACAGAAAACGGCTACACCTTC.

The gene calls are TRBV3-1 (or the pseudogene TRBV3-2) and TRBJ2-7; 10 bases are shared with TRBD2. The germline CDR1 and CDR2 sequences are LGHDT and YNNKEL (reference sequence). This CDR3 comprises 15 residues. The J segment lost 3 bases and the V segment lost 5 bases, leaving 7 bases of the junction unmatched. In DNA, the CDR3 is TGTGCCAGCAGCGCCAGTCGGACTAGCGGCTACGAGCAGTACTTC. It specifies CASSASRTSGYEQYF.

The J gene is TRBJ1-5, the V gene TRBV7-9; D not certain. Germline V gives CDR1 SEHNR, CDR2 FQNEAQ (reference sequence). The CDR3 consists of 16 residues. The V end was cut by 5 bases, the J end by 6 bases, with 20 bases between. As DNA, the CDR3 is TGTGCCAGCAGCCCCGGGCCCACCCTAGCGGGTCAGCCCCAGCATTTT. Amino acid sequence: CASSPGPTLAGQPQHF.

This clone was seen just once. The V gene is TRBV20-1, the J gene TRBJ2-1; 8 nucleotides match TRBD2. The trim removed 3 bases at V and 4 bases at J, leaving 2 bases unmatched. The V gene's germline CDR1 is DFQATT and CDR2 SNEGSKA (reference sequence). The CDR3 has 13 residues. CDR3 coding DNA: TGCAGTGCTAGTAGCGGGAATTACAATGAGCAGTTCTTC. Its translation is CSASSGNYNEQFF.

The chain employs TRBV5-8 and TRBJ2-5; 9 bases map to TRBD1. CDR3 length: 16 residues. The germline CDR1 and CDR2 sequences are SGHTS and YDEGEE. J gave up 0 bases and V 4 bases, and 7 bases lay outside the gene matches. CDR3 region: CASSAFGTGYQETQYF. In DNA, the CDR3 is TGTGCCAGCAGCGCTTTCGGGACAGGGTACCAAGAGACCCAGTACTTC.

J is TRBJ1-2 and V is TRBV6-2 or TRBV6-3, with 8 bases lining up with TRBD1. The V segment lost 5 bases and the J segment 8 bases; nucleotides outside the gene matches: 7. The CDR3 has 13 amino acids. CDR1 and CDR2 (germline): MNHEY, SVGEGT. The CDR3 DNA sequence: TGTGCCAGCAGTCTGGACAGGGATGACGGCTACACCTTC. This codes for CASSLDRDDGYTF.

The rearrangement links TRBV13 to TRBJ1-2, with D possibly being TRBD1 (5 bases). Trimming pared 0 bases from V and 8 bases from J, leaving 10 bases between. Germline V lookup: CDR1 PRHDT, CDR2 FYEKMQ (reference sequence). This CDR3 has 13 amino acids. CDR3 in amino acids: CASSLGRGGGYTF. DNA of the CDR3: TGTGCCAGCAGCTTAGGGAGGGGAGGAGGCTACACCTTC. Based on the CDR3 plus reference TRBV13 and TRBJ1-2, the full variable domain is AAGVIQSPRHLIKEKRETATLKCYPIPRHDTVYWYQQGPGQDPQFLISFYEKMQSDKGSIPDRFSAQQFSDYHSELNMSSLELGDSALYFCASSLGRGGGYTFGSGTRLTVV.

This clone was observed a handful of times. The gene calls are TRBV5-4 and TRBJ1-1, with unresolved D. V lost 1 base to trimming and J lost 0 bases, with 4 bases between them. The CDR3 covers 13 residues. Germline-derived CDR1 and CDR2 are SGHNT and YYREEE (reference sequence). CDR3 sequence: CASSLTVNTEAFF. In nucleotides, the CDR3 is TGTGCCAGCAGCTTGACGGTGAACACTGAAGCTTTCTTT.